This is a list of T cell receptor beta chains from one sample in a study of shared T cell receptors in the human thymus. Method: immunoSEQ multiplex PCR; TCRdb's copy keeps in-frame clones and lacks some. The sample yields more than 300,000 clones, 85% to 95% seen once. What was sequenced was thymocytes. Every receptor here comes from a human donor. Each CDR3 is given with its conserved first and last residue. Size tells how often a clone was seen (once, few, many) or the class of an expanded clone, and some rows leave it out.

v_gene	abundance	CDR3aa
TRBV9	NA	CASSPGGASFPYNEQFF
TRBV19	NA	CASSTTSGGYEQYF
TRBV28	NA	CASSWTGPRDTQYF
TRBV9	once	CASSAWTGDETQYF
TRBV7-8	NA	CASSPLLVGARINEQFF
TRBV19	NA	CASSPPLGYEQYF
TRBV9	once	CASSVGASGTPSYEQYF
TRBV5-1	NA	CASSKDGGHAYNEQFF
TRBV27	NA	CASSFQGREVPYEQYF
TRBV9	NA	CASSVEGLSNQPQHF
TRBV5-1	NA	CASSLTSGRAGETQYF
TRBV28	NA	CASTFHRESTRYGYTF